This TCR beta chain was captured in a study of blood T cells in healthy people across ages (dated by TCRdb to the mid-2010s). About the study as a whole: Template switching captured roughly one uniquely barcoded TCR beta cDNA molecule per two T cells in model experiments. The study analyzed two additional independent replicas of 1 million unique cDNA reads from the same blood draw for two donors, one aged 18 to 30 and one aged 80 or older. Donors were grouped into four age groups: young (average approximately 15 years), middle-aged (39), aged (around 60) and long-lived (just over 80). To track age-related changes in TCR beta repertoire diversity, the study relied on deep sequencing normalized with unique cDNA molecular identifiers. To avoid experimental bias, donors of different ages were spread randomly across the sequencing lanes.

Library construction relied on 5' RACE. The instrument given in TCRdb is Illumina HiSeq 2500. The second PCR ran for roughly 6 to 11 cycles and used a J-beta primer mix along with a sample-barcoded 5' primer. A template-switch 5' adaptor carrying 12 random nucleotides introduced a unique molecular identifier onto each TCR beta cDNA molecule. Each sample yielded at least 2.5 million CDR3-containing paired-end reads. All of the RNA was converted into first-strand cDNA using the Mint cDNA synthesis kit, with a TRBC-specific oligonucleotide serving as the primer. Following uracil-DNA glycosylase treatment, a first 18-cycle PCR with universal primers M1SS and BC2_uni_R was performed on all cDNA. The study's own analysis went as follows. Normalization of each sample was performed by random selection of 1 million high-quality reads, each carrying a distinct molecular identifier. Reads sharing molecular identifiers were discarded rather than binned into consensus sequences. MiTCR, with a Q25 quality threshold and the strictest error-elimination algorithm, was used for CDR3 identification, clonotype clustering and error correction. A nonparametric unseen species model using Euler transformation provided a lower-bound estimate of total TCR beta diversity. The public reads were reprocessed in TCRdb via fastp at Q25 and MiXCR, keeping in-frame beta chains. Each entry merges the rows of one CDR3 protein and shows their most common DNA and genes. The V and J calls shown here were made by TCRdb, not taken from the authors' results. In all, the sample holds around 620,000 distinct CDR3 sequences, and about 26% of those were seen once. The ten largest clones represent less than 20% of the sample.

The donors were some 36 Caucasian individuals from Russia, aged roughly 6 to 100 years, who were systemically healthy. Each donor gave approximately 9.4 milliliters of peripheral blood, drawn into EDTA-treated Vacutainer tubes. Ficoll-Paque density-gradient centrifugation was used to isolate PBMCs, with at least 6.5 million per sample. Trizol reagent was used to extract total RNA from PBMCs, with at least 5.5 micrograms per sample. Naive CD45RAhigh/CD27high T cell percentages were measured by flow cytometry on a PBMC aliquot from every donor. Overall results and qualifications from the work: As age increased, observed TCR beta diversity per million T cells dropped in a roughly linear way, and a significant reduction was already evident by age 40. Estimates of total diversity based on one million sequenced T cells were regarded as lower bounds and as underestimates. Because the CMV infection status of the donors was unknown, age-related changes in expanded clonotypes may potentially have been confounded. Conclusive comparison of naive and antigen-experienced compartments was prevented by the profiling of bulk unsorted PBMCs. A strong correlation was found between observed TCR beta diversity and the percentage of naive T cells measured by flow cytometry. Compared with the aged group, more naive CD4+ T cells, fewer expanded clones and increased TCR diversity were shown by the long-lived group, suggesting age selection.

Details on this clonotype: Its antigen specificity is not known. No per-base quality is available; no much larger clone lies one base away.

The source of this sequence is a woman between 65 and 79 years old in good health. Sequenced material: blood.

The DNA sequence is TGTGCCAGCAGTCAAGGGATGTCCTACAATGAGCAGTTCTTC. Its amino acids are CASSQGMSYNEQFF. Rearrangement joined TRBV6-5 to TRBJ2-1; the D gene is unclear. The germline ends are 9 bases apart after V is trimmed by 5 bases and J by 1 base. The CDR3, cysteine through phenylalanine, is 14 amino acids long. CDR3 DNA is the only sequence kept; it has 42 bases, read in frame from the first base. The CDR1 and CDR2 encoded by the germline V gene are MNHEY and SVGAGI.